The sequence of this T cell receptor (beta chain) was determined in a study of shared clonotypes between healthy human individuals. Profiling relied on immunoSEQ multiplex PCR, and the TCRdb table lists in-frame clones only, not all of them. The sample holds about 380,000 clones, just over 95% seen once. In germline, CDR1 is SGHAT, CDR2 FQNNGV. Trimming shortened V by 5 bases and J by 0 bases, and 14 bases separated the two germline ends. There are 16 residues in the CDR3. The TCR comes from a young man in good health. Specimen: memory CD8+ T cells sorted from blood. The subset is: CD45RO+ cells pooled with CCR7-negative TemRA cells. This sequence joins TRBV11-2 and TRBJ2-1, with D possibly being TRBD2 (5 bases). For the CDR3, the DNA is TGTGCCAGCAGCCTCAGTATTGGGAGCTCCTACAATGAGCAGTTCTTC. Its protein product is CASSLSIGSSYNEQFF.